This TCR beta chain was sequenced in a study of OX40 agonist ivuxolimab in advanced cancers. Study-wide context: The costimulatory receptor OX40 (CD134) was targeted by ivuxolimab, a fully human IgG2 agonistic monoclonal antibody. Intravenous ivuxolimab was administered to patients every 2 weeks at six dose levels: 0.01, 0.1, 0.3, 1.5, 3 and 10 mg/kg. Of the roughly 51 dose-escalation patients, hepatocellular carcinoma was present in roughly 19, melanoma in approximately 15, renal cell carcinoma in 9 and head and neck cancer in 9. The dose-escalation cohort was around 84% male with a mean age of approximately 60 years, ranging from roughly 20 to 85. Patients were allowed to have had prior anti-PD-1, anti-PD-L1 or anti-CTLA-4 therapy, and less than 45% of the dose-escalation patients had previously received checkpoint inhibitors. Partial responses occurred in three dose-escalation patients: two with cutaneous melanoma and one with hepatocellular carcinoma. The purpose of peripheral TCRbeta sequencing was to test whether ivuxolimab changed TCR sequence diversity and led to clonal T-cell expansion. The paper reports the monotherapy dose-escalation portion (N = 52 patients) of the phase I ivuxolimab trial. General findings and caveats noted by the study authors: The antigen specificity of the clonally expanded peripheral T cells was not determined. In partial responders in the 0.1-3.0 mg/kg groups, normalized peripheral clonal expansion was found to be among the lowest, especially among CD8+ T cells. At doses from 0.1 to 3.0 mg/kg, clonal expansion was seen in both CD4+ and CD8+ blood T cells between baseline and week 6. After ivuxolimab, more expanded clones were found on average in CD8+ T cells than in CD4+ T cells. Low levels of normalized T-cell clonal expansion were also seen in some nonresponding patients.

With respect to this clone: The antigen it recognizes is unknown. No base qualities exist here, and no much larger clone lies one base off it.

For sequencing of the TCRbeta CDR3 region, genomic DNA was extracted from the sorted cells. The immunoSEQ Assay was used for sequencing of TCRbeta CDR3 regions. TCRdb took this table from immuneACCESS and kept in-frame rearrangements with V and J called. Such tables lack part of the clones; where checked against another copy, unresolved V genes explain under half of the gap, and the rest is unexplained. This sample is represented by roughly 86,000 clones; roughly nine tenths of them were singletons. In total, the top ten clones hold around 2.8% of the sample. Patients with autoimmune disease history or receiving systemic immunosuppression were excluded from the trial. Peripheral blood for TCR sequencing was drawn from every dose cohort at baseline, at cycle 4 day 1 and at cycle 7 day 1. Samples were obtained from an open-label, multicenter, first-in-human phase I dose-escalation trial of ivuxolimab. Adults with locally advanced or metastatic melanoma, renal cell, hepatocellular, or head and neck squamous cell carcinoma were enrolled in the trial. Before TCR sequencing, CD4+ and CD8+ T cells were separately sorted from peripheral blood.

The sequenced sample was CD4+ or CD8+ T cells sorted from blood, obtained in a trial of the OX40 agonist ivuxolimab. This TCR derives from an adult with an advanced solid tumor such as melanoma, head and neck, liver or kidney cancer.

This receptor carries the CDR3 CASSLIGSGTGETQYF. The sequence in DNA is TGTGCCAGCAGCTTGATAGGATCGGGAACTGGGGAGACCCAGTACTTC. This receptor chain uses TRBV5-6 and TRBJ2-5, and possibly TRBD2, on 5 matching bases. V loses 1 base of germline sequence and J loses 5 bases, and the interval between the two ends is 18 bases. Counted from cysteine to phenylalanine, this CDR3 has 16 amino acids. Only the CDR3 DNA stays, 48 bases, in frame from base 1. From the germline V gene, CDR1 is SGHDT and CDR2 is YYEEEE.